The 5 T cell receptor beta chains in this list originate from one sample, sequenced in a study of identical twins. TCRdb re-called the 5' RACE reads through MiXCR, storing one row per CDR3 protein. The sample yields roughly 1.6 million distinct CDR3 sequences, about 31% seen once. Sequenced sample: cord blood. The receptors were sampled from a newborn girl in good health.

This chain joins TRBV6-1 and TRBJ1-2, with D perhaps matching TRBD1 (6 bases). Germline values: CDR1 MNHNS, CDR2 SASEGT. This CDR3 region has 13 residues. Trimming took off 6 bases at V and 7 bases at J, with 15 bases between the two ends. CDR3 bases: TGTGCCAGCAGCACCGGGACATATTTTGGCTACACCTTC. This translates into CASSTGTYFGYTF.

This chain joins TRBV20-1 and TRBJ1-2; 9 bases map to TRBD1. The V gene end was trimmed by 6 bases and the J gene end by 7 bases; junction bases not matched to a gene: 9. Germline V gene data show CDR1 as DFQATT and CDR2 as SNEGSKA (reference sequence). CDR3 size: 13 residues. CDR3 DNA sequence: TGCAGTGCGGACGACAGGGGGTTACGTGGCTACACCTTC. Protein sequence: CSADDRGLRGYTF.

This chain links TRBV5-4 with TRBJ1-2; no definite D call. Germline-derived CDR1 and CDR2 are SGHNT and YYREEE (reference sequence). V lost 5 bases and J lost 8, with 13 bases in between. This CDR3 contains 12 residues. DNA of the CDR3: TGTGCCAGCAGTACGGTTCTAGGAGGCTACACCTTC. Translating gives CASSTVLGGYTF.

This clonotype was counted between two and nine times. CDR3 in amino acids: CASSLARTYGYTF. As DNA, the CDR3 is TGCGCCAGCAGCTTGGCCCGGACCTATGGCTACACCTTC. This chain uses TRBV5-1 with TRBJ1-2, with D hard to call. V gave up 0 bases and J gave up 4 bases, with 7 bases separating them. From germline, CDR1 is SGHRS and CDR2 YFSETQ. CDR3 length: 13 residues.

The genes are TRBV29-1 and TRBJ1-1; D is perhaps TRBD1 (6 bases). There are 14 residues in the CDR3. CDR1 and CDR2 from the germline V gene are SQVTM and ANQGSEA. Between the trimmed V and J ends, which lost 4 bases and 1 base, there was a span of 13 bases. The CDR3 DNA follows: TGCAGCGTTGCGGGGACAACTCGGAACACTGAAGCTTTCTTT. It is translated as CSVAGTTRNTEAFF.